The clone carrying this TCR beta chain showed up just once. Per germline, CDR1 MNHNS and CDR2 SASEGT. The CDR3 has 14 amino acids. V was clipped by 6 bases and J by 6 bases; unmatched bases: 5. The templates were synthetic TCR analogs, and they were spiked into each PCR. Sequencing was performed with immunoSEQ multiplex PCR; in TCRdb, only in-frame clones are kept and a portion is missing. The table records 43,000 or so clones, approximately 80% of them present only once. This sample stems from a study of PD-L1 blockade in urothelial cancer. Study-level information: Patients, treated from 2014 onward, received atezolizumab 1,200 mg intravenously every 3 weeks. Men with urothelial cancer arising in the bladder made up most of the 29 patients.

The time point was: pretreatment peripheral blood. The specimen comprised PBMCs, sampled around atezolizumab (anti-PD-L1) treatment. The V gene is TRBV6-1, the J gene TRBJ2-1; 10 positions match TRBD2. This receptor was identified in a man aged 60 to 75 with urothelial cancer. The CDR3 nucleotides are TGTGCCAGCAGCCAACTAGCGGGGTTCAATGAGCAGTTCTTC. Protein: CASSQLAGFNEQFF.